This TCR beta chain stems from a study of blood T cell repertoires in COVID-19. At the level of the study: Acute and convalescent COVID-19 samples came from the United States, Italy and Spain. PBMCs, B-cell-depleted T cells, or T cells were the source of the cDNA or gDNA that made up the material.

Germline CDR1 is LNHDA and CDR2 is SQIVND (reference sequence). The CDR3 extends over 16 amino acids. V was pared by 7 bases and J by 5 bases, with 13 bases of the junction left unmatched. How the authors handled the data: Using reference gene primer amplification, nucleated cell counts were estimated. The table came from immunoSEQ multiplex PCR; TCRdb's copy has only in-frame clones and leaves some out. V, J and clone size were drawn from that table, and D and trimming were deduced from the DNA. The table records 70,000 to 90,000 clones, roughly four fifths of them present only once. The chain couples TRBV19 to TRBJ2-5; 10 bases map to TRBD2. The sample taken for sequencing was peripheral blood. This sequence was found in a woman of 80 years or more with acute or convalescent COVID-19. The CDR3: CASTPGEGLARETQYF. In DNA form, the CDR3 reads TGTGCCAGTACCCCAGGAGAGGGACTAGCGCGGGAGACCCAGTACTTC. The full variable domain, its missing parts supplied by reference TRBV19 and TRBJ2-5, is DGGITQSPKYLFRKEGQNVTLSCEQNLNHDAMYWYRQDPGQGLRLIYYSQIVNDFQKGDIAEGYSVSREKKESFPLTVTSAQKNPTAFYLCASTPGEGLARETQYFGPGTRLLVL.